This record covers a single TCR beta chain. Its antigen is undetermined. Here immunoSEQ multiplex PCR was the method, and the copy in TCRdb shows in-frame clones only, minus some. The table includes 100,000 or so clones, around 64% detected once. The sample belongs to a study of shared clonotypes between healthy human individuals. Study-wide results and limits: Sequencing depth was predicted to influence how clonotypes are shared among donors.

The germline CDR1 and CDR2 sequences are SGDLS and YYNGEE. V lost 4 bases to trimming and J lost 5 bases; unmatched junction nucleotides: 4. The CDR3 contains 13 residues. V usage is TRBV9 and J usage is TRBJ2-7; 9 bases match TRBD1. This receptor was obtained from a woman aged 25-40 years in good health. The source material was memory CD8+ T cells sorted from blood. Subset described: CD45RO+ cells pooled with CCR7-negative TemRA cells. Written as DNA, the CDR3 is TGTGCCAGCAGCCGGGACAGGGTCCACGAGCAGTACTTC. It yields the protein CASSRDRVHEQYF.